This TCR beta chain came from a study of a mutant IDH1 vaccine in newly diagnosed glioma. Described time point: week 23, last vaccination. All doses held 300 ug of mutant IDH1 20-mer peptide, with topical imiquimod. TCRdb's copy holds only in-frame clones and misses some; the assay was immunoSEQ multiplex PCR. The sample carries about 82,000 clones, roughly 85% recorded once. Whole-study findings and limits: Changes in top peripheral clonotypes did not appear linked to pseudoprogression.

Germline CDR1 is SGDLS and CDR2 is YYNGEE. V was cut by 3 bases and J by 6 bases, with 15 bases left in between. This CDR3 is 14 amino acids long. Remarks on this clone: Its antigen is unidentified.

The chain carries TRBV9 and TRBJ1-2; TRBD1 might be the D (5 bases). The origin of this receptor is a man younger than 45 with glioma. Some clones in this sample may be carry-over from other donors' samples. Sequenced material: PBMCs, taken from a glioma patient whose treatment included an IDH1 peptide vaccine. CDR3 protein: CASSARAGQNGYTF. In nucleotides, the CDR3 is TGTGCCAGCAGCGCGCGGGCAGGGCAGAATGGCTACACCTTC.